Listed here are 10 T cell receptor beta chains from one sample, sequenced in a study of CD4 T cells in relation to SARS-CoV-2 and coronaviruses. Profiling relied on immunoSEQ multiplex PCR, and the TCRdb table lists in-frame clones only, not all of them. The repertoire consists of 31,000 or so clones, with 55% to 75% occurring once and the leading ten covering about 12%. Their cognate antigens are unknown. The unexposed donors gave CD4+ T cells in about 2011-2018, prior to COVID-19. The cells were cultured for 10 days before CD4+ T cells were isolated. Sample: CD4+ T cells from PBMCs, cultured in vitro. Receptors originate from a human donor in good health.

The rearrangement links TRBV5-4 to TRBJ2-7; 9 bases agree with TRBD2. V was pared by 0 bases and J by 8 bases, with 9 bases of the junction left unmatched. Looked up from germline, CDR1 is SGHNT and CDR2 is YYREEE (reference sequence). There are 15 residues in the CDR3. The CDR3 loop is CASSLVAGDRGQQYF. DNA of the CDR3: TGTGCCAGCAGCTTGGTAGCGGGGGACCGGGGACAGCAGTACTTC.

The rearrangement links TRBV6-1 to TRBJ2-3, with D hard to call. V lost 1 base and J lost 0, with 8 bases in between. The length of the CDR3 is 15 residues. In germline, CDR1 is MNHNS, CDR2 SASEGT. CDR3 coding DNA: TGTGCCAGCAGTGAAGGATGGCCGAGCACAGATACGCAGTATTTT. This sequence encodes CASSEGWPSTDTQYF.

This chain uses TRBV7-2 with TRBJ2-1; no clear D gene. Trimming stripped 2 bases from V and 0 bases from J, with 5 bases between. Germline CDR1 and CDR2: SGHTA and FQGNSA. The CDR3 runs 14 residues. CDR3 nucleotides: TGTGCCAGCAGCTTAAAAAACTCCTACAATGAGCAGTTCTTC. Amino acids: CASSLKNSYNEQFF.

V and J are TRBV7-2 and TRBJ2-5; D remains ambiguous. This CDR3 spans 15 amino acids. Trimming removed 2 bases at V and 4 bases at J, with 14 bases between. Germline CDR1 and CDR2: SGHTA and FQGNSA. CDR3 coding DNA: TGTGCCAGCAGCTTAAGAAACTGGGCTGCAGAGACCCAGTACTTC. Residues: CASSLRNWAAETQYF.

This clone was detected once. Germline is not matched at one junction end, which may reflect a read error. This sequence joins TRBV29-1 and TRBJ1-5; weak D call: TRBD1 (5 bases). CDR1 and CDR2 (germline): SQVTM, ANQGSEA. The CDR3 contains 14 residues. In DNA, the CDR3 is TGCAGCGTTCAAGAGGGGTTGGGCAATCAGCCCCAGCATTTT. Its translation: CSVQEGLGNQPQHF.

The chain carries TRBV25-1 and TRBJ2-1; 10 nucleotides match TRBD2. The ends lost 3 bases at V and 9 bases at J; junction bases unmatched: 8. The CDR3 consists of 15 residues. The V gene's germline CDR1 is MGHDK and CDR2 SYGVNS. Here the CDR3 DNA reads TGTGCCAGCAGTGACCGAACTAGCGGGAAATTTGAGCAGTTCTTC. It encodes CASSDRTSGKFEQFF.

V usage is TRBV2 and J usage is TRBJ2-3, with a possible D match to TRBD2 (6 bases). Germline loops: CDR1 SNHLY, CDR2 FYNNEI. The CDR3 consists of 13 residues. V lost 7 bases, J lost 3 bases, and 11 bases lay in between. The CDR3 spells CASTLTSTDTQYF. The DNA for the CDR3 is TGTGCCAGCACTTTGACTAGTACAGATACGCAGTATTTT.

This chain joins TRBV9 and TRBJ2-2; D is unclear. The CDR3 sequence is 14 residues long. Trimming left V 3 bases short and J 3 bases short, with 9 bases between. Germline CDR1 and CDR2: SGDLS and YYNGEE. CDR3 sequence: CASSDGQDTGELFF. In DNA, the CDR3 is TGTGCCAGCAGCGACGGCCAGGACACCGGGGAGCTGTTTTTT.

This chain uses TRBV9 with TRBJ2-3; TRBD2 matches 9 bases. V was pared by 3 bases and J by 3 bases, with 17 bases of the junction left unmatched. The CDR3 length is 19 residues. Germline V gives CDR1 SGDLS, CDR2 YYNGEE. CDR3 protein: CASSGTGTSPGVGTDTQYF. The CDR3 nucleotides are TGTGCCAGCAGCGGTACCGGGACTAGCCCAGGGGTGGGGACAGATACGCAGTATTTT.

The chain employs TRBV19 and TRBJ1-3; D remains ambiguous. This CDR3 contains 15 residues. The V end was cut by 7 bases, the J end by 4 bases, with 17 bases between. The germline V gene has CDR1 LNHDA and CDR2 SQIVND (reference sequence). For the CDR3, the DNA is TGTGCCAGTACCCTTAGGCGGGATGCCGGAAACACCATATATTTT. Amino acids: CASTLRRDAGNTIYF.